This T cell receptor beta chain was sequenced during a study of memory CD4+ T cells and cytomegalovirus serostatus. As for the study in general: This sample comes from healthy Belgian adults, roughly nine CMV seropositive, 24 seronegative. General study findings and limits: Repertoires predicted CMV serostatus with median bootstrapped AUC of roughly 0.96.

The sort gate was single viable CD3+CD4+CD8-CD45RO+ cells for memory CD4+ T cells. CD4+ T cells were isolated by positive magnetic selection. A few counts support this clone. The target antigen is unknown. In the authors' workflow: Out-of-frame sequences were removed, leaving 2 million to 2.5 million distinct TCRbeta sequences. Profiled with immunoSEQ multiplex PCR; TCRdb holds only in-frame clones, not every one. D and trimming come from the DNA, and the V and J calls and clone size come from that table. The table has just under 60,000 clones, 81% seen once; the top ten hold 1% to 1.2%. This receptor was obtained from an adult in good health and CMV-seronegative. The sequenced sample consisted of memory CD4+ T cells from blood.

In nucleotides, the CDR3 is TGTGCCAGCAGTTCCGACAGGTTCCGATTAGGATACGAGCAGTACTTC. It is translated as CASSSDRFRLGYEQYF. V gene TRBV6-6 combines with J gene TRBJ2-7, with D possibly being TRBD1 (6 bases). The CDR3 has 16 amino acids. Trimming removed 4 bases at V and 4 bases at J, with 20 bases between. CDR1 MNHNY and CDR2 SVGAGI come from the germline V gene (reference sequence).